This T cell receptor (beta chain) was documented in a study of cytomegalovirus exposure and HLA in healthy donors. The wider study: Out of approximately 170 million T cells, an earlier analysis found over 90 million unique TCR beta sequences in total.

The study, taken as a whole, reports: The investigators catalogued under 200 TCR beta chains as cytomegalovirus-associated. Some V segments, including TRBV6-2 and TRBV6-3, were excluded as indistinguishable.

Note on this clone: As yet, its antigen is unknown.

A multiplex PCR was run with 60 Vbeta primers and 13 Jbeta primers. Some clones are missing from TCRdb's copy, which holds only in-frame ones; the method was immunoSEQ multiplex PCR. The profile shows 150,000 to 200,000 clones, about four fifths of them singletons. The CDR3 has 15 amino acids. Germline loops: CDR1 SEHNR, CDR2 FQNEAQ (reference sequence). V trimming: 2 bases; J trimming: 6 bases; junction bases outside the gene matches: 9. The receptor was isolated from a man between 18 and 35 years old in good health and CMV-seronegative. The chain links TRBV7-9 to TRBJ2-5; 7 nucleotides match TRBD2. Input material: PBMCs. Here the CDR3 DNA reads TGTGCCAGCAGCTTAACGGGGGGTGTTGGGCAGACCCAGTACTTC. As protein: CASSLTGGVGQTQYF.